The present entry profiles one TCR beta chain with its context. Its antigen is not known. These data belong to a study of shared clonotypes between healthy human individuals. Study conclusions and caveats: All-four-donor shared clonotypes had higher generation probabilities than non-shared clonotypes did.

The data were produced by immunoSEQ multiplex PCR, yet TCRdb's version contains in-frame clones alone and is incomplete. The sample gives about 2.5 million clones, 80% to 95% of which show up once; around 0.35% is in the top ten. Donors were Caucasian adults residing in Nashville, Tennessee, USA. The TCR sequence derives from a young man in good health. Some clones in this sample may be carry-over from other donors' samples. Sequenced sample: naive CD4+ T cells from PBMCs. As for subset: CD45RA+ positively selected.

CDR3 nucleotides: TGTGCCAGCAGTGAGGAACGGTTCGGGGCCAACGTCCTGACTTTC. The encoded protein is CASSEERFGANVLTF. The J gene is TRBJ2-6, the V gene TRBV2; D gene uncertain. The ends were cut back, 3 bases at V and 4 bases at J, with 10 bases in the middle. The CDR3 loop spans 15 amino acids. Germline loops: CDR1 SNHLY, CDR2 FYNNEI.